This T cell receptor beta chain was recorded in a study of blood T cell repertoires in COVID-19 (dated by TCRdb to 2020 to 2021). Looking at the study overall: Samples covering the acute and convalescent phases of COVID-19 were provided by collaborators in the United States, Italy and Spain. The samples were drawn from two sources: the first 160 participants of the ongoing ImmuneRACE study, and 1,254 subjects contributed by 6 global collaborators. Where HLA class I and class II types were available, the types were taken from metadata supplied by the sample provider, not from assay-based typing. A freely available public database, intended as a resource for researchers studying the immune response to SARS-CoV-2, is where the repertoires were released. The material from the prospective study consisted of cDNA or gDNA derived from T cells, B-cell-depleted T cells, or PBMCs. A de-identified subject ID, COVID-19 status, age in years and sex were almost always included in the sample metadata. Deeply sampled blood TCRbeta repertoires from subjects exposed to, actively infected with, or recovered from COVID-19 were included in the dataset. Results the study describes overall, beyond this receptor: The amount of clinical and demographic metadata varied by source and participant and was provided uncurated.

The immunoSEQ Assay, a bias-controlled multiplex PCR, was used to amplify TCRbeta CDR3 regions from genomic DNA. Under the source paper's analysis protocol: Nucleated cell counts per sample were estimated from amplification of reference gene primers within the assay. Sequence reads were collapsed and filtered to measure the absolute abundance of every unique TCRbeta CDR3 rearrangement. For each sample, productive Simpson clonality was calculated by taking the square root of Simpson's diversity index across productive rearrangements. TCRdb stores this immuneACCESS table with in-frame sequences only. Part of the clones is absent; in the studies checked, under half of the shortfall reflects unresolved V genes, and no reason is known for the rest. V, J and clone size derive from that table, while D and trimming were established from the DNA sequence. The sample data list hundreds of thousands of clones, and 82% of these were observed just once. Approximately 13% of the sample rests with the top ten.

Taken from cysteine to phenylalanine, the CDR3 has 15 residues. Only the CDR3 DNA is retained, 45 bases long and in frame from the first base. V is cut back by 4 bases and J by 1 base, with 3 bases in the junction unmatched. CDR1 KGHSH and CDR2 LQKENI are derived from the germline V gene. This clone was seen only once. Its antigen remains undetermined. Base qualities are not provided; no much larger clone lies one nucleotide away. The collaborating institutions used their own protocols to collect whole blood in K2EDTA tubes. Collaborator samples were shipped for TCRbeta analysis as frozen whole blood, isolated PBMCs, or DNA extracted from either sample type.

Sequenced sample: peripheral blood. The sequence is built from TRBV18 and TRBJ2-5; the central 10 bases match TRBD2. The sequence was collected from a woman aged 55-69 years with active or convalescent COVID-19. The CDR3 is CASSQTSGPQETQYF. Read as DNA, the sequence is TGTGCCAGCTCACAGACTAGCGGGCCCCAAGAGACCCAGTACTTC.